The 22 T cell receptor beta chains listed next were all sequenced from one sample in a study of cytomegalovirus exposure and HLA in healthy donors. The PCR was carried out with 60 Vbeta primers and 13 Jbeta primers. The protocol was immunoSEQ multiplex PCR, while the TCRdb copy is restricted to in-frame clones and leaves out a portion. Among 150,000 to 200,000 clones listed, 70% to 80% were seen once. The sample consisted of PBMCs. Receptor source: a man in his late teens or twenties in good health and CMV-seronegative.

The chain uses TRBV6-1 and TRBJ2-7; D not certain. Trimming took off 6 bases at V and 0 bases at J, with 9 bases between the two ends. CDR3 length equals 13 residues. The germline CDR1 and CDR2 sequences are MNHNS and SASEGT. CDR3 sequence (DNA): TGTGCCAGCAGCCTCGTTCCCTCCTACGAGCAGTACTTC. Residues: CASSLVPSYEQYF.

The rearrangement joins TRBV19 to TRBJ2-5; perhaps TRBD1 as D (6 bases). CDR3 size: 14 residues. V lost 6 bases and J lost 3, with 14 bases in between. Germline-derived CDR1 and CDR2 are LNHDA and SQIVND (reference sequence). Written as DNA, the CDR3 is TGTGCCAGTAGACATACAGGGTCCAAAGAGACCCAGTACTTC. Amino acids: CASRHTGSKETQYF.

The V call is TRBV14, the J call TRBJ2-5; 16 bases are shared with TRBD2. The germline gives CDR1 SGHDN, CDR2 FVKESK. The CDR3 loop spans 17 amino acids. Trimming cost V 4 bases and J 5 bases; bases outside gene matches: 7. CDR3 in DNA: TGTGCCAGCAGCCCGGGACTAGCGGGAGGGCCGGGGGAGACCCAGTACTTC. This translates into CASSPGLAGGPGETQYF. The variable domain in full, with the rest retrieved from reference TRBV14 and TRBJ2-5, is EAGVTQFPSHSVIEKGQTVTLRCDPISGHDNLYWYRRVMGKEIKFLLHFVKESKQDESGMPNNRFLAERTGGTYSTLKVQPAELEDSGVYFCASSPGLAGGPGETQYFGPGTRLLVL.

For the CDR3, the DNA is TGTGCCAGCAGCCAAGAGGAGCGGATACAAGAGACCCAGTACTTC. Translating gives CASSQEERIQETQYF. The chain recombines TRBV14 with TRBJ2-5; TRBD2 is a possible D gene (5 bases). Germline-derived CDR1 and CDR2 are SGHDN and FVKESK. V dropped 0 bases and J dropped 2 bases, with 10 bases sitting between them. The CDR3 covers 15 residues.

The rearrangement uses TRBV19 and TRBJ2-5; 8 nucleotides line up with TRBD2. J gave up 5 bases and V 6 bases, and 5 bases lay outside the gene matches. The CDR3 runs to 13 residues. Per the germline V gene, CDR1 is LNHDA and CDR2 is SQIVND (reference sequence). This CDR3 is CASRPGGLETQYF. For the CDR3, the DNA is TGTGCCAGTAGGCCGGGGGGGCTGGAGACCCAGTACTTC. Drawing the rest from reference TRBV19 and TRBJ2-5, the complete variable domain is DGGITQSPKYLFRKEGQNVTLSCEQNLNHDAMYWYRQDPGQGLRLIYYSQIVNDFQKGDIAEGYSVSREKKESFPLTVTSAQKNPTAFYLCASRPGGLETQYFGPGTRLLVL.

J is TRBJ2-7 and V is TRBV5-4, with 7 positions matching TRBD1. The germline V gene has CDR1 SGHNT and CDR2 YYREEE (reference sequence). J was trimmed by 6 bases and V by 0 bases; bases with no gene match: 3. This CDR3 region has 13 residues. The CDR3 protein is CASSLDRGSEQYF. CDR3 in DNA: TGTGCCAGCAGCTTGGACAGGGGTTCCGAGCAGTACTTC.

Only a few counts were recorded for this clone. The chain recombines TRBV7-2 with TRBJ1-6; the D is unclear. The CDR3 consists of 15 residues. Germline V lookup: CDR1 SGHTA, CDR2 FQGNSA. V lost 6 bases and J lost 6, with 15 bases in between. The CDR3 bases are TGTGCCAGCAGGGCCCCCGGGATCACTAATTCACCCCTCCACTTT. Translation: CASRAPGITNSPLHF.

The V call is TRBV7-9, the J call TRBJ1-1, with D hard to call. V shed 7 bases and J shed 3 bases, with 12 bases lying between them. This CDR3 comprises 13 residues. Per germline, CDR1 SEHNR and CDR2 FQNEAQ (reference sequence). The CDR3 protein is CASTPAGDTEAFF. CDR3 nucleotides: TGTGCCAGCACCCCCGCCGGGGACACTGAAGCTTTCTTT. Drawing the rest from reference TRBV7-9 and TRBJ1-1, the complete variable domain is DTGVSQNPRHKITKRGQNVTFRCDPISEHNRLYWYRQTLGQGPEFLTYFQNEAQLEKSRLLSDRFSAERPKGSFSTLEIQRTEQGDSAMYLCASTPAGDTEAFFGQGTRLTVV.

The chain couples TRBV25-1 to TRBJ2-7; D unclear. Trimming stripped 8 bases from V and 2 bases from J, with 19 bases between. The V gene's germline CDR1 is MGHDK and CDR2 SYGVNS. The CDR3 has 15 residues. The CDR3 is CASPSGGQITYEQYF. The CDR3 DNA reads as TGTGCCAGCCCCTCCGGCGGCCAGATAACCTACGAGCAGTACTTC.

The CDR3 here is CASSLDLGTGRYGYTF. DNA for the CDR3: TGTGCCAGCAGCTTGGACCTCGGGACAGGGAGGTATGGCTACACCTTC. The chain recombines TRBV5-4 with TRBJ1-2; 9 bases fit TRBD1. Germline lookup yields CDR1 SGHNT and CDR2 YYREEE (reference sequence). The CDR3 contains 16 residues. V lost 0 bases, J lost 5 bases, and 8 bases stayed unmatched.

This sequence joins TRBV4-3 and TRBJ2-1; 7 bases match TRBD2. Losses at the gene ends were 5 bases for V and 10 bases for J; bases not matched to a gene: 14. Germline V gene data show CDR1 as LGHNA and CDR2 as YSLEER. CDR3 length: 15 amino acids. CDR3 coding DNA: TGCGCCAGCAGCTTACGTAGCGGGTCCTCGGGCGAGCAGTTCTTC. This translates into CASSLRSGSSGEQFF.

This sequence joins TRBV2 and TRBJ1-2; 8 bases are a match to TRBD1. The CDR3 consists of 16 residues. V lost 8 bases to trimming and J lost 1 base; unmatched junction nucleotides: 12. Per the germline V gene, CDR1 is SNHLY and CDR2 is FYNNEI. The chain's CDR3 is CASRRVGRGLNYGYTF. The CDR3 DNA is TGTGCCAGCCGGAGGGTAGGCAGGGGGCTTAACTATGGCTACACCTTC.

V gene TRBV18 combines with J gene TRBJ1-2; D call uncertain. This CDR3 is 15 amino acids long. Trimming shortened V by 3 bases and J by 0 bases, and 11 bases separated the two germline ends. Looked up from germline, CDR1 is KGHSH and CDR2 is LQKENI. CDR3 region: CASSPSTPANYGYTF. The CDR3 DNA sequence: TGTGCCAGCTCACCGTCAACACCCGCTAACTATGGCTACACCTTC.

The chain joins TRBV6-1 to TRBJ1-1; D is unclear. The germline V gene has CDR1 MNHNS and CDR2 SASEGT. The CDR3 length is 12 residues. V was cut by 2 bases and J by 7 bases, with 8 bases left in between. The CDR3 protein is CASSERVDEAFF. Here the CDR3 DNA reads TGTGCCAGCAGTGAACGGGTGGATGAAGCTTTCTTT.

The chain is built from TRBV11-2 and TRBJ2-7; possible D gene TRBD2, 5 bases. Looked up from germline, CDR1 is SGHAT and CDR2 is FQNNGV. The CDR3 is made up of 12 amino acids. V dropped 5 bases and J dropped 7 bases, with 12 bases sitting between them. The CDR3 protein is CASSPRGEEQYF. The DNA for the CDR3 is TGTGCCAGCAGCCCCCGGGGTGAGGAGCAGTACTTC.

J is TRBJ1-1 and V is TRBV29-1, with 7 bases matching TRBD1. V was pared by 0 bases and J by 9 bases, with 10 bases of the junction left unmatched. The CDR3 runs 14 residues. CDR1 and CDR2 (germline): SQVTM, ANQGSEA. In DNA form, the CDR3 reads TGCAGCGTTGAAGAGTATGGTGTCAGGGGGAAAGCTTTCTTT. Its protein is CSVEEYGVRGKAFF. Combining the CDR3 with reference TRBV29-1 and TRBJ1-1 gives the whole variable domain SAVISQKPSRDICQRGTSLTIQCQVDSQVTMMFWYRQQPGQSLTLIATANQGSEATYESGFVIDKFPISRPNLTFSTLTVSNMSPEDSSIYLCSVEEYGVRGKAFFGQGTRLTVV.

The DNA of the CDR3 is TGCGCCAGCAGCCGGCAGCGGGAGGCATTCAAAAACATTCAGTACTTC. Residues: CASSRQREAFKNIQYF. V and J are TRBV4-3 and TRBJ2-4; TRBD2 agrees at 9 bases. The CDR3 has 16 amino acids. V dropped 4 bases and J dropped 3; count of bases not matched to a gene: 7. Germline V lookup: CDR1 LGHNA, CDR2 YSLEER.

The chain's CDR3 is CASSDWWGENTEAFF. The CDR3 DNA sequence: TGTGCCAGCAGTGATTGGTGGGGGGAAAACACTGAAGCTTTCTTT. The V and J genes are TRBV2 and TRBJ1-1, with D possibly matching TRBD1 (5 bases). This CDR3 comprises 15 residues. V was clipped by 3 bases and J by 2 bases, with 13 bases between them. Germline-derived CDR1 and CDR2 are SNHLY and FYNNEI.

The chain employs TRBV29-1 and TRBJ1-1; 11 bases are a match to TRBD1. This CDR3 comprises 21 residues. Germline-derived CDR1 and CDR2 are SQVTM and ANQGSEA. The V segment lost 7 bases and the J segment 1 base; nucleotides outside the gene matches: 26. CDR3 nucleotides: TGCAGCGCCCCACCGGAGGTCCCCTTTCTCGGGACAGGGGGAAGGAACACTGAAGCTTTCTTT. It specifies CSAPPEVPFLGTGGRNTEAFF.

This clone was seen more than once but under ten times. The rearrangement uses TRBV25-1 and TRBJ1-5, with 7 bases lining up with TRBD1. This CDR3 region has 14 residues. With V trimmed by 3 bases and J by 7 bases, 6 bases remained unmatched. CDR1 is MGHDK and CDR2 is SYGVNS in the germline V gene. This CDR3 reads CASSETGSWQPQHF. The CDR3 DNA is TGTGCCAGCAGTGAGACAGGGTCGTGGCAGCCCCAGCATTTT. Variable domain in full (rest from reference TRBV25-1 and TRBJ1-5): EADIYQTPRYLVIGTGKKITLECSQTMGHDKMYWYQQDPGMELHLIHYSYGVNSTEKGDLSSESTVSRIRTEHFPLTLESARPSHTSQYLCASSETGSWQPQHFGDGTRLSIL.

The V gene is TRBV30, the J gene TRBJ2-2, with 9 nucleotides matching TRBD2. This CDR3 contains 15 residues. V gave up 8 bases and J gave up 5 bases; unmatched junction bases: 12. Germline CDR1 GTSNPN, CDR2 SVGIG (reference sequence). The CDR3 reads CAGRRAGGDTGELFF. In nucleotides, the CDR3 is TGTGCCGGAAGGCGGGCGGGAGGGGATACCGGGGAGCTGTTTTTT.

In its sample, this clone was seen once. The V call is TRBV19, the J call TRBJ2-7, with a tentative D call TRBD2 (6 bases). The CDR3 is 14 residues long. Trimming took off 3 bases at V and 9 bases at J, with 18 bases between the two ends. Germline loops: CDR1 LNHDA, CDR2 SQIVND (reference sequence). CDR3 loop: CASSISQGRFGQYF. The CDR3 coding sequence is TGTGCCAGTAGTATCTCCCAAGGGAGGTTCGGGCAGTACTTC.